This T cell receptor (beta chain) was recovered during a study of shared T cell receptors in the human thymus (dated by TCRdb to the early 2020s). Regarding the complete study: The study examined how the human thymus generates shared, self-reactive T-cell receptor alpha chains.

Library creation used the immunoSEQ multiplex PCR assay. The source is immuneACCESS, and TCRdb retained only in-frame sequences with V and J called. Part of the clones is not carried over; for the studies checked, unresolved V genes explain less than half of this, and the remainder is unexplained. The sample includes under 850,000 clones, with roughly 90% observed a single time. Of the sample, about 0.01% falls within the top ten clones. As concerns this clone: Its specific antigen is unknown. Per-base quality was not reported, and no clone a single base away is much larger than it.

These same records also appear under a second study, on human thymus T cells. As the second publication notes: In Finland, the donors were immunologically healthy infants who were having open corrective cardiac surgery for congenital heart defects. Thymus tissue was collected as surgical resects that were removed during corrective cardiac surgery. V and J gene segment usage appeared biased in both thymic and peripheral blood repertoires. According to the related research, thymic TCR repertoires were highly overlapping among unrelated individuals. The study used fewer than ten infant thymus samples plus four related peripheral blood samples to characterize TCR alpha and beta repertoires. Donor ages ranging from roughly 6 to 250 days were recorded, and more than five male and a couple of female infants were included in the cohort. Thymocytes were freed from the tissue by mechanical means and kept at -70 degrees C as pellets of roughly 9-34 million cells. Genomic DNA was extracted from frozen cell pellets with a QIAsymphony instrument. Using the immunoSEQ multiplex PCR assay, the TCRB and TCRAD loci were amplified from a standardized quantity of quality-controlled genomic DNA. The amplicons covered the V(D)J region and were long enough to include the CDR3 and to identify the V and J genes. Amplicon sequencing was performed on an Illumina platform through the commercial immunoSEQ service. Primer bias and sequencing errors were corrected using previously described methods, and TCRAD and TCRB definitions followed the IMGT database. The repertoires were analysed using immunoSEQ Analyzer 3.0 and VDJTools for basic statistics, V/J segment usage, diversity estimates, rarefaction and pairwise overlap. Diversity was estimated using the Chao1, ChaoE, Efron-Thisted, Shannon and inverse Simpson indices, and was also estimated on datasets down-sampled to the size of the smallest sample. Repertoire overlap used strict matching of CDR3 nucleotide sequence, V gene and J gene, with Jaccard-based multidimensional scaling clustering. On average, thymus samples gave 750,000 to 1,000,000 unique TCRB clonotypes, whereas blood samples gave about 84,000.

The receptor comes from a boy under two years old with a congenital heart defect. Donor details come from another sample of the same person, matched by shared clones. Material for sequencing was thymocytes.

The DNA sequence is TGTGCCAGCAGCCCACTAGCCTCGGGCGGGGAGCAGTTCTTC. It codes for CASSPLASGGEQFF. The chain joins TRBV7-2 to TRBJ2-1; TRBD2 is a weak D gene call, 6 bases matching. The germline V gene specifies SGHTA as CDR1 and FQGNSA as CDR2. The junction carries 18 bases between V and J, which are trimmed by 5 bases and 10 bases respectively. From cysteine to phenylalanine, the CDR3 is 14 amino acids long. Only the CDR3 portion is preserved as DNA: 42 bases, with reading frame beginning at the first base.